Each of the 7 T cell receptor beta chains below was sequenced from the same sample in a study of Graves' ophthalmopathy and Graves' hyperthyroidism. Amplification from RNA transcripts yielded the TCR beta CDR3 regions. The first round was an RT-PCR with HTBI primers, and the second round was a multiplex PCR. TCRdb analysed the multiplex PCR reads with MiXCR anew, one entry per CDR3 protein. The repertoire consists of hundreds of thousands of distinct CDR3 sequences, with 22% occurring once and the leading ten covering more than 5.5%. Sequencing input: peripheral blood. These receptor sequences come from a woman under 30 with stable Graves' hyperthyroidism. Some clones in this sample may be carry-over from other donors' samples.

This clonotype was seen a few times. J is TRBJ2-5 and V is TRBV20-1, with D perhaps TRBD2 (5 bases). V lost 6 bases to trimming and J lost 5 bases, with 10 bases between them. The CDR3 covers 11 residues. Germline values: CDR1 DFQATT, CDR2 SNEGSKA (reference sequence). The CDR3 DNA reads TGCAGTGCCCGGGAAGGGGAGACCCAGTACTTC. Its protein product is CSAREGETQYF.

This clonotype appeared many times. This chain uses TRBV28 with TRBJ1-5; no clear D gene. Trimming pared 2 bases from V and 0 bases from J, leaving 8 bases between. The CDR3 sequence is 15 residues long. The germline V gene has CDR1 MDHEN and CDR2 SYDVKM. CDR3 in amino acids: CASSLQTLSNQPQHF. The DNA for the CDR3 is TGTGCCAGCAGTTTACAGACTCTTAGCAATCAGCCCCAGCATTTT.

The CDR3, as DNA: TGTGCCAGCACCCCGGATCTGTACTTCTCTGGAAACACCATATATTTT. Translated, it gives CASTPDLYFSGNTIYF. The chain links TRBV12-3 or TRBV12-4 to TRBJ1-3, with D hard to call. The V end was cut by 7 bases, the J end by 0 bases, with 16 bases between. The CDR3 has 16 residues.

This clonotype was found a few times. The genes are TRBV5-6 and TRBJ1-1, with unresolved D. Germline loops: CDR1 SGHDT, CDR2 YYEEEE. The CDR3 is 12 amino acids. With 1 base removed from V and 4 bases from J, the gap between germline ends came to 5 bases. CDR3 nucleotides: TGTGCCAGCAGCTTGAGGCCCACTGAAGCTTTCTTT. Amino acid sequence: CASSLRPTEAFF.

This clonotype was detected only a few times. This sequence joins TRBV24-1 and TRBJ2-5, with D possibly matching TRBD2 (5 bases). Trimming stripped 10 bases from V and 4 bases from J, with 12 bases between. The length of the CDR3 is 12 residues. Germline CDR1 and CDR2: KGHDR and SFDVKD. The CDR3 reads CATSTSLETQYF. In DNA form, the CDR3 reads TGTGCCACGAGCACTAGTCTAGAGACCCAGTACTTC.

At least ten counts were recorded for this clonotype. The rearrangement uses TRBV9 and TRBJ2-7; 9 nucleotides line up with TRBD1. J was trimmed by 2 bases and V by 3 bases; bases with no gene match: 3. Germline lookup yields CDR1 SGDLS and CDR2 YYNGEE. The CDR3 totals 14 residues. The CDR3 reads CASSGGTGPYEQYF. CDR3 nucleotides: TGTGCCAGCAGCGGCGGGACAGGGCCCTACGAGCAGTACTTC.

The table lists this clonotype with a few counts. The junction shows a germline mismatch at one end, possibly a read error. The V and J genes are TRBV5-1 and TRBJ2-7; 8 nucleotides line up with TRBD1. The CDR3 covers 15 residues. Germline CDR1 and CDR2: SGHRS and YFSETQ. CDR3: CASTLNGQGVNEQYF. The CDR3 DNA is TGCGCCAGCACCTTGAATGGACAGGGAGTAAACGAGCAGTACTTC.